The rows below give T cell receptor beta chains drawn from one sample of a study of cytomegalovirus exposure and HLA in healthy donors. Clones were read by immunoSEQ multiplex PCR, and TCRdb kept only the in-frame ones, dropping some. The data show over 120,000 clones, around four fifths seen once. Sample: PBMCs. These receptors all stem from a man younger than 45 in good health and CMV-seropositive. CDR3s include the opening cysteine and the closing phenylalanine or tryptophan. The D gene is left open where the match is weak. Rows give clone size only sometimes, using once, few, many, or a class for an expanded clone.

d_call,v_call,clone_size,j_call,cdr3_aa,cdr3_nt
TRBD1,TRBV15,once,TRBJ2-1,CATSRGWTGGVGNEQFF,TGTGCCACCAGCAGAGGTTGGACAGGGGGCGTTGGCAATGAGCAGTTCTTC
TRBD1,TRBV19,.,TRBJ2-6,CASSPSGQVFSGANVLTF,TGTGCCAGTAGCCCATCGGGACAGGTGTTCTCTGGGGCCAACGTCCTGACTTTC
TRBD2,TRBV28,once,TRBJ2-2,CASSPGGAGDGTGELFF,TGTGCCAGCAGTCCTGGTGGGGCGGGAGATGGAACCGGGGAGCTGTTTTTT
.,TRBV6-5,.,TRBJ1-4,CASSYGGGIAEKLFF,TGTGCCAGCAGTTACGGGGGAGGGATCGCTGAAAAACTGTTTTTT
.,TRBV19,.,TRBJ1-5,CASSISRDSNQPQHF,TGTGCCAGTAGTATTTCCAGGGATAGCAATCAGCCCCAGCATTTT
.,TRBV28,few,TRBJ1-2,CASSGQFSYGYTF,TGTGCCAGCAGTGGACAGTTTTCCTATGGCTACACCTTC
.,TRBV23-1,.,TRBJ2-3,CASSQPWTNGQDTQYF,TGCGCCAGCAGTCAACCGTGGACAAATGGGCAAGATACGCAGTATTTT
TRBD1,TRBV10-3,.,TRBJ1-2,CAISDHRGLNYGYTF,TGTGCCATCAGTGACCACAGGGGGCTTAACTATGGCTACACCTTC
.,TRBV7-8,once,TRBJ1-4,CASSRAAGTATNEKLFF,TGTGCCAGCAGCCGGGCGGCGGGGACTGCAACTAATGAAAAACTGTTTTTT
TRBD1,TRBV14,.,TRBJ1-2,CASSKTGTGSYGYTF,TGTGCCAGCAGCAAAACGGGGACAGGTTCTTATGGCTACACCTTC
.,TRBV9,.,TRBJ2-1,CASSVRGAGGNNEQFF,TGTGCCAGCAGCGTACGGGGGGCTGGGGGGAACAATGAGCAGTTCTTC
TRBD1,TRBV6-1,.,TRBJ1-2,CASSEPGQGIYGYTF,TGTGCCAGCAGTGAGCCGGGACAGGGGATCTATGGCTACACCTTC
TRBD2,TRBV5-4,.,TRBJ2-2,CASSLAGGLAGELFF,TGTGCCAGCAGCCTAGCGGGGGGCCTAGCCGGGGAGCTGTTTTTT
.,TRBV15,.,TRBJ2-7,CATSRGISGLLYEQYF,TGTGCCACCAGCAGAGGGATTTCGGGACTTCTCTACGAGCAGTACTTC
TRBD2,TRBV2,.,TRBJ2-2,CASSRSTSGIGELFF,TGTGCCAGCAGCCGAAGTACGAGCGGGATCGGGGAGCTGTTTTTT
.,TRBV7-9,once,TRBJ2-7,CASSGRDSNSYEQYF,TGTGCCAGCAGCGGCCGTGACAGCAACTCCTACGAGCAGTACTTC
.,TRBV28,.,TRBJ2-3,CASSLQTDTQYF,TGTGCCAGCAGTCTCCAGACAGATACGCAGTATTTT
.,TRBV29-1,.,TRBJ2-7,CSVESAGGNYEQYF,TGCAGCGTTGAATCCGCAGGCGGGAACTACGAGCAGTACTTC
.,TRBV5-4,.,TRBJ1-1,CASRYTGRAGNSEAFF,TGTGCCAGCAGGTATACAGGGAGGGCGGGGAACTCTGAAGCTTTCTTT
.,TRBV7-8,.,TRBJ1-2,CASSLVHTENYGYTF,TGTGCCAGCAGCCTCGTTCATACAGAAAACTATGGCTACACCTTC
TRBD2,TRBV4-2,.,TRBJ2-1,CASSQLAGSEQFF,TGTGCCAGCAGCCAACTAGCGGGGAGTGAGCAGTTCTTC
TRBD2,TRBV7-9,.,TRBJ2-5,CASSLGAGGETQYF,TGTGCCAGCAGCTTAGGAGCGGGGGGTGAGACCCAGTACTTC
.,TRBV9,.,TRBJ2-4,CASSPPNSLAKNIQYF,TGTGCCAGCAGCCCGCCTAACAGCTTAGCCAAAAACATTCAGTACTTC
.,TRBV5-1,.,TRBJ1-2,CASSSLGGDYGYTF,TGCGCCAGCAGCTCTCTCGGGGGTGACTATGGCTACACCTTC
TRBD2,TRBV9,.,TRBJ2-1,CASSEATSGNDEQFF,TGTGCCAGCAGCGAAGCGACTAGCGGGAATGATGAGCAGTTCTTC
.,TRBV19,.,TRBJ1-3,CASSADLNTIYF,TGTGCCAGTAGTGCGGACTTAAACACCATATATTTT